These 3 T cell receptor beta chains share one sample of origin, sequenced in a study of cytomegalovirus exposure and HLA in healthy donors. Repertoires were generated with immunoSEQ multiplex PCR, while TCRdb's copy carries only in-frame clones and drops some. This repertoire shows about 58,000 clones, 90% found once; its top ten account for about 1%. The source material was PBMCs. These receptors were taken from a man aged 18 to 29 in good health and CMV-seronegative.

The chain combines TRBV27 with TRBJ2-1, with 8 bases that match TRBD1. V lost 7 bases to trimming and J lost 15 bases; unmatched junction nucleotides: 8. The CDR3 totals 11 residues. CDR1 MNHEY and CDR2 SMNVEV come from the germline V gene (reference sequence). CDR3 coding DNA: TGTGCCAGCACCGAAGGACAGGGATGGTTCTTC. This sequence encodes CASTEGQGWFF.

V is TRBV14 and J is TRBJ2-3; D possibly corresponds to TRBD1 (6 bases). The germline V gene encodes CDR1 SGHDN and CDR2 FVKESK. The V end was cut by 1 base, the J end by 1 base, with 12 bases between. The CDR3 consists of 16 residues. In DNA, the CDR3 is TGTGCCAGCAGCCAAGTTCAGGGGTGGGGCACAGATACGCAGTATTTT. Amino acid sequence: CASSQVQGWGTDTQYF.

This clone showed up just once. The gene calls are TRBV4-1 and TRBJ2-5; 7 nucleotides match TRBD1. Germline V gives CDR1 MGHRA, CDR2 YSYEKL. This CDR3 contains 18 residues. V gave up 0 bases and J gave up 0 bases; unmatched junction bases: 10. This CDR3 is CASSQDPQGVGYQETQYF. The CDR3 DNA reads as TGCGCCAGCAGCCAAGATCCCCAGGGGGTAGGGTACCAAGAGACCCAGTACTTC.